The clone carrying this TCR beta chain is classed as medium-sized. This specimen belongs to a study of early T cells in non-severe SARS-CoV-2 infection. Trimming cost V 1 base and J 1 base, with 5 bases left between them. This CDR3 spans 13 amino acids. Germline CDR1 DFQATT, CDR2 SNEGSKA (reference sequence). TCRdb ran MiXCR on the 5' RACE reads and lists one entry per CDR3 protein. The data show some 19,000 distinct CDR3 sequences, 4% to 5.5% seen once. This sequence joins TRBV20-1 and TRBJ1-5; D ambiguous. Material: whole blood. The clonotype was recovered from an adult who was a healthcare worker with PCR-confirmed SARS-CoV-2 infection or an uninfected control (not recorded which). CDR3 nucleotides: TGCAGTGCTAGAGCGGGCAGCAATCAGCCCCAGCATTTT. Protein: CSARAGSNQPQHF.